These T cell receptor beta chains were read from a single sample in a study of blood T cell repertoires in COVID-19. Libraries were prepared by immunoSEQ multiplex PCR; TCRdb keeps only in-frame clonotypes and omits some of them. The sample includes 150,000 to 200,000 clones, roughly 80% seen only once; the top ten take roughly 3%. The sample was peripheral blood. These receptors all stem from a human donor with acute or convalescent COVID-19. The donor label of this sample is uncertain. CDR3s include the opening cysteine and the closing phenylalanine or tryptophan. Each record gives: J gene, V gene, D gene, clone size, CDR3 protein, CDR3 DNA. The D gene is left open where the match is weak. Clone size is given for some rows only: seen once, a few or many times, or a class if the clone is expanded.

j_gene: TRBJ2-3
v_gene: TRBV4-2
d_gene: NA
abundance: NA
CDR3aa: CASSGEGLGSDTQYF
CDR3nt: TGTGCCAGCAGCGGAGAGGGCCTAGGATCAGATACGCAGTATTTT

j_gene: TRBJ2-3
v_gene: TRBV3-1/TRBV3-2
d_gene: NA
abundance: NA
CDR3aa: CASSPDSLGTDTQYF
CDR3nt: TGTGCCAGCAGCCCCGACTCCCTTGGGACAGATACGCAGTATTTT

j_gene: TRBJ1-6
v_gene: TRBV30
d_gene: NA
abundance: NA
CDR3aa: CAWTDTGSSYNSPLHF
CDR3nt: TGTGCCTGGACCGACACAGGGAGCTCCTATAATTCACCCCTCCACTTT

j_gene: TRBJ2-7
v_gene: TRBV19
d_gene: NA
abundance: NA
CDR3aa: CASSPGYRDWAYEQYF
CDR3nt: TGTGCCAGTAGTCCCGGGTACCGGGACTGGGCCTACGAGCAGTACTTC

j_gene: TRBJ2-5
v_gene: TRBV20-1
d_gene: NA
abundance: NA
CDR3aa: CSASSGQETQYF
CDR3nt: TGCAGTGCTAGTAGCGGCCAAGAGACCCAGTACTTC

j_gene: TRBJ2-1
v_gene: TRBV29-1
d_gene: NA
abundance: NA
CDR3aa: CSVERGSSYNEQFF
CDR3nt: TGCAGCGTTGAAAGGGGGAGCTCCTACAATGAGCAGTTCTTC

j_gene: TRBJ2-7
v_gene: TRBV27
d_gene: TRBD2
abundance: NA
CDR3aa: CASSLRTSGAYEQYF
CDR3nt: TGTGCCAGCAGCCTACGGACTAGCGGGGCCTACGAGCAGTACTTC

j_gene: TRBJ2-7
v_gene: TRBV15
d_gene: NA
abundance: NA
CDR3aa: CATSSGAYEQYF
CDR3nt: TGTGCCACCAGTTCAGGGGCCTACGAGCAGTACTTC

j_gene: TRBJ1-2
v_gene: TRBV11-1
d_gene: NA
abundance: NA
CDR3aa: CASSLRVDSREGGYTF
CDR3nt: TGTGCCAGCAGCTTAAGGGTGGACAGCCGTGAGGGGGGCTACACCTTC

j_gene: TRBJ1-2
v_gene: TRBV5-4
d_gene: NA
abundance: NA
CDR3aa: CASSFTANYGYTF
CDR3nt: TGTGCCAGCAGCTTCACAGCTAACTATGGCTACACCTTC

j_gene: TRBJ1-3
v_gene: TRBV5-5
d_gene: NA
abundance: few
CDR3aa: CASSSFNSPAENTIYF
CDR3nt: TGTGCCAGCAGCTCCTTTAATTCTCCAGCGGAAAACACCATATATTTT

j_gene: TRBJ2-7
v_gene: TRBV12-3/TRBV12-4
d_gene: NA
abundance: NA
CDR3aa: CASSLDRGEQYF
CDR3nt: TGTGCCAGCAGTTTAGACCGGGGCGAGCAGTACTTC

j_gene: TRBJ2-2
v_gene: TRBV11-3
d_gene: NA
abundance: once
CDR3aa: CASSGGGGTGELFF
CDR3nt: TGTGCCAGCAGCGGGGGGGGCGGAACCGGGGAGCTGTTTTTT

j_gene: TRBJ1-1
v_gene: TRBV7-9
d_gene: TRBD1
abundance: NA
CDR3aa: CASSQRGTANTEAFF
CDR3nt: TGTGCCAGCAGCCAAAGGGGGACAGCGAACACTGAAGCTTTCTTT

j_gene: TRBJ1-3
v_gene: TRBV5-5
d_gene: TRBD1
abundance: few
CDR3aa: CASSSGQGARGNTIYF
CDR3nt: TGTGCCAGCAGCTCCGGACAGGGGGCGCGTGGAAACACCATATATTTT

j_gene: TRBJ1-4
v_gene: TRBV19
d_gene: NA
abundance: NA
CDR3aa: CASSGSRAAATNEKLFF
CDR3nt: TGTGCCAGTAGTGGGTCCAGGGCAGCCGCAACTAATGAAAAACTGTTTTTT

j_gene: TRBJ2-3
v_gene: TRBV14
d_gene: NA
abundance: NA
CDR3aa: CASSHGDTQYF
CDR3nt: TGTGCCAGCAGTCACGGAGATACGCAGTATTTT

j_gene: TRBJ2-7
v_gene: TRBV6-1
d_gene: NA
abundance: NA
CDR3aa: CASSEARVWQGKPEQYF
CDR3nt: TGTGCCAGCAGTGAAGCCAGGGTTTGGCAGGGGAAACCCGAGCAGTACTTC

j_gene: TRBJ2-2
v_gene: TRBV5-1
d_gene: TRBD2
abundance: NA
CDR3aa: CASSAGAANTGELFF
CDR3nt: TGCGCCAGCAGCGCGGGAGCGGCGAACACCGGGGAGCTGTTTTTT

j_gene: TRBJ1-3
v_gene: TRBV2
d_gene: NA
abundance: NA
CDR3aa: CASKSRGGNTIYF
CDR3nt: TGTGCCAGCAAATCCAGGGGAGGAAACACCATATATTTT

j_gene: TRBJ2-1
v_gene: TRBV6-1
d_gene: NA
abundance: NA
CDR3aa: CASSEREADPLDEQFF
CDR3nt: TGTGCCAGCAGTGAAAGGGAAGCGGACCCTTTGGACGAGCAGTTCTTC

j_gene: TRBJ1-6
v_gene: TRBV6-5
d_gene: NA
abundance: NA
CDR3aa: CASSYRVNSPLHF
CDR3nt: TGTGCCAGCAGTTACCGGGTGAATTCACCCCTCCACTTT

j_gene: TRBJ1-6
v_gene: TRBV9
d_gene: NA
abundance: NA
CDR3aa: CASSARDFNSPLHF
CDR3nt: TGTGCCAGCAGCGCCCGGGACTTCAATTCACCCCTCCACTTT